This TCR beta chain was sequenced for a study of PD-L1 blockade in urothelial cancer. At the level of the study: Beginning at some point between 2013 and 2014, patients received atezolizumab, given as 1,200 mg intravenously every 3 weeks.

As to this clone: Antigen specificity is unknown.

The repertoire was sequenced with immunoSEQ multiplex PCR; TCRdb's copy has only in-frame clones and lacks some. The sample carries 45,000 to 55,000 clones, more than 75% recorded once. Germline lookup yields CDR1 SEHNR and CDR2 FQNEAQ (reference sequence). The CDR3 length is 15 residues. V lost 3 bases, J lost 5 bases, and 6 bases stayed unmatched. Time point meaning: pretreatment peripheral blood. Study conclusions and caveats: Those with durable benefit had larger increases in tumor-associated blood clones at 3 weeks. Lower pretreatment blood TCR clonality, under the median, predicted better survival, researchers reported.

This clonotype originated in a man over 45 with urothelial cancer. The chain recombines TRBV7-9 with TRBJ1-5; 8 bases align to TRBD1. This specimen was PBMCs, taken around atezolizumab (anti-PD-L1) treatment. The CDR3 bases are TGTGCCAGCAGCTTGGGACCAGGGGGCCATCAGCCCCAGCATTTT. It is translated as CASSLGPGGHQPQHF.